A selection of T cell receptor beta chains follows, all from one sample in a study of T cell repertoires in cytomegalovirus infection. TCRdb reprocessed the reads with MiXCR, giving one entry per CDR3 protein. The sample consists of about 78,000 distinct CDR3 sequences, around 42% of them appearing once. Their recognized antigens are unknown. The material was CD8+ T cells from cultured PBMCs, obtained from culture after CMV antigen stimulation. The receptor source for this set is a human donor in good health (CMV status not recorded). Some clones in this sample may be carry-over from other donors' samples. Both conserved end residues are part of each CDR3.

J,V,CDR3
TRBJ2-3,TRBV7-2,CASSAAGGRGTDTQYF
TRBJ2-1,TRBV14,CASSQVAGSYNEQFF
TRBJ1-2,TRBV27,CASRRGLYGYTF
TRBJ2-5,TRBV7-2,CASSLTPSGYQETQYF
TRBJ2-2,TRBV28,CASSLLWGTNTGELFF
TRBJ2-1,TRBV4-1,CASSQVPGDPSYNEQFF
TRBJ2-3,TRBV28,CASSLWGTRSTDTQYF
TRBJ2-7,TRBV25-1,CASSVGQQELGEQYF
TRBJ2-5,TRBV12-3/TRBV12-4,CASSLFRVVQETQYF
TRBJ1-1,TRBV4-1,CATGEGARDTEAFF
TRBJ1-2,TRBV29-1,CSVDGQEPGYTF
TRBJ2-5,TRBV28,CASSSFTSGGTQETQYF
TRBJ1-6,TRBV4-1,CASSQSDRVLTPLHF
TRBJ2-3,TRBV20-1,CSAPGTGTSVPGDTQYF
TRBJ2-7,TRBV4-1,CASSQDRGTNEQYF
TRBJ2-7,TRBV7-9,CASSSGEVSYEQYF
TRBJ1-5,TRBV6-6,CASSRGQRADQPQHF
TRBJ2-7,TRBV20-1,CSARGDNTYEQYF
TRBJ2-3,TRBV7-2,CASSLDVGPDTQYF
TRBJ2-1,TRBV12-3/TRBV12-4,CASRDTSGGARAQFF
TRBJ2-7,TRBV7-9,CASSLGGLSPYEQYF
TRBJ2-1,TRBV28,CASNTGDYNEQFF
TRBJ2-6,TRBV4-1,CASSRWQVYSGANVLTF
TRBJ2-1,TRBV24-1,CATSDLVGNEQFF
TRBJ1-5,TRBV20-1,CSAREVWVNSNQPQHF
TRBJ1-1,TRBV7-6,CASSQTGGAYTEAFF
TRBJ1-1,TRBV12-3/TRBV12-4,CASSDTGSTEAFF
TRBJ2-7,TRBV12-3/TRBV12-4,CASSLTGGGGEQYF
TRBJ2-5,TRBV20-1,CSAYSGTSDSETQYF
TRBJ1-1,TRBV7-4,CASSLGDSPVPEAFF
TRBJ2-1,TRBV12-3/TRBV12-4,CATAPPGSIGGNEQFF
TRBJ1-2,TRBV7-6,CASSPTGSGYTF
TRBJ1-4,TRBV15,CATSRDLGAAANEKLFF
TRBJ1-1,TRBV19,CASSSWVGTEAFF
TRBJ2-6,TRBV7-6,CASSFYFPTPSGANVLTF
TRBJ1-2,TRBV7-8,CASSRETQGTYGYTF
TRBJ2-3,TRBV12-3/TRBV12-4,CASSPGPRSDTQYF
TRBJ1-1,TRBV19,CASSIVPNLIRTEAFF
TRBJ2-5,TRBV6-5,CASSYGLGDQETQYF
TRBJ2-2,TRBV6-1,CASSEGAYGELFF
TRBJ2-3,TRBV3-1,CASSQDPTRITDTQYF
TRBJ2-1,TRBV6-1,CASSDYRGNREARQFF
TRBJ2-7,TRBV29-1,CSVEYGLKQYF
TRBJ2-1,TRBV4-2,CASSQEVGTAYIDEQFF
TRBJ2-7,TRBV10-2,CASSPQRNFLEYF
TRBJ2-3,TRBV13,CASSPTAGGPTDTQYF
TRBJ2-1,TRBV7-6,CASSPRTGGSSYNEQFF
TRBJ2-3,TRBV7-2,CASSLLGGGRGTDTQYF